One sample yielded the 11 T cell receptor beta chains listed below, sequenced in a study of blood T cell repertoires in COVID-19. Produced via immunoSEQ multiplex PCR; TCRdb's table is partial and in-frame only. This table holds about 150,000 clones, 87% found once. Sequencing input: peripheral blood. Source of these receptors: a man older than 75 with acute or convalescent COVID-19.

Here the CDR3 DNA reads TGTGCCATCAGTGGGGCACAAGGCACTGAAGCTTTCTTT. Protein: CAISGAQGTEAFF. The chain recombines TRBV10-3 with TRBJ1-1; D is ambiguous. CDR1 and CDR2 (germline): ENHRY, SYGVKD. The CDR3 runs 13 residues. The V end lost 4 bases, the J end lost 4 bases, and 10 bases lay between the germline ends.

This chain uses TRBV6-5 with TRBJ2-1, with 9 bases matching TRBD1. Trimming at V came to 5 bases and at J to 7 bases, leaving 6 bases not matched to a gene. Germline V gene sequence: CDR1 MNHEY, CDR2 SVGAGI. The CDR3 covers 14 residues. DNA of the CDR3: TGTGCCAGCAGTCCAGGGACAGGGCTTAATGAGCAGTTCTTC. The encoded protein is CASSPGTGLNEQFF.

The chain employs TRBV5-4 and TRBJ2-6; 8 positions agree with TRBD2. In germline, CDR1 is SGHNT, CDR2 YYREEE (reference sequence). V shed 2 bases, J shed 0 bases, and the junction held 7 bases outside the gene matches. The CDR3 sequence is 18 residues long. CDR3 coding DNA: TGTGCCAGCAGCTTTAGAGCGGGGGCAAACTCTGGGGCCAACGTCCTGACTTTC. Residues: CASSFRAGANSGANVLTF.

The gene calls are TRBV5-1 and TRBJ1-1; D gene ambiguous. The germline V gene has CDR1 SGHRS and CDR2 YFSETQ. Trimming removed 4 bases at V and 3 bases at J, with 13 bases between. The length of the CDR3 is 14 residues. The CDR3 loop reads CASSAGYEYTEAFF. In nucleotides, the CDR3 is TGCGCCAGCAGCGCGGGATACGAATACACTGAAGCTTTCTTT.

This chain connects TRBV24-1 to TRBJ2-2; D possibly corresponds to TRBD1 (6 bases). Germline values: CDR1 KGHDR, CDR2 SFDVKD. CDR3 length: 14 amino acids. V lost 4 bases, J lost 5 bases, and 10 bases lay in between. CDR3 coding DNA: TGTGCCACCAGTGACTGGGGACAAACCGGGGAGCTGTTTTTT. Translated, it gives CATSDWGQTGELFF.

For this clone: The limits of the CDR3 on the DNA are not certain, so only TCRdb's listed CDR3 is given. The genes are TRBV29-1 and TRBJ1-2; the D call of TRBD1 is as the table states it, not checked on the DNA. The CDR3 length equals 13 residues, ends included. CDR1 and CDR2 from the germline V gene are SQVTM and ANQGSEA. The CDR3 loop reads CSVGTGSVYGYIF.

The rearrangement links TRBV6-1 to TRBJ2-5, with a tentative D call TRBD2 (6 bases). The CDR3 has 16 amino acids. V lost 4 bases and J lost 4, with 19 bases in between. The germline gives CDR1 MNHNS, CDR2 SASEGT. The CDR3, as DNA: TGTGCCAGCAGTGTCATCCCCTATCTGGGGGGAGAGACCCAGTACTTC. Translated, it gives CASSVIPYLGGETQYF.

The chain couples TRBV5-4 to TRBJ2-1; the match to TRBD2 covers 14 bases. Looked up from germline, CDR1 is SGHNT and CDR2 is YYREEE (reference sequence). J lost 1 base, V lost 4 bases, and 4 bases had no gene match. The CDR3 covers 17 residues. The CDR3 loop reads CASSRTSGGWSYNEQFF. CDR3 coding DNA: TGTGCCAGCAGCCGGACTAGCGGGGGGTGGTCCTACAATGAGCAGTTCTTC.

CDR3 sequence: CASSLETGTSPLHF. The CDR3 DNA sequence: TGTGCCAGCAGCTTGGAGACAGGGACTTCACCCCTCCACTTT. The gene calls are TRBV11-2 and TRBJ1-6, with TRBD1 matching 7 bases. The CDR3 runs 14 residues. From germline, CDR1 is SGHAT and CDR2 FQNNGV. The ends lost 3 bases at V and 9 bases at J; junction bases unmatched: 5.

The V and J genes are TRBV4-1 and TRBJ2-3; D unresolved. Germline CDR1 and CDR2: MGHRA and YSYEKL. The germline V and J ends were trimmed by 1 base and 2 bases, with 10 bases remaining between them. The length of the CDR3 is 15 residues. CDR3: CASSQGWALTDTQYF. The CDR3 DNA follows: TGCGCCAGCAGCCAAGGGTGGGCGCTCACAGATACGCAGTATTTT.

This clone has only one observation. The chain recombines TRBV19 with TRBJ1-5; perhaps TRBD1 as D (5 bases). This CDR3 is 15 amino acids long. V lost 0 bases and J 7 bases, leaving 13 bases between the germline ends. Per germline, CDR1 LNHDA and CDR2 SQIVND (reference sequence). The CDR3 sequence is CASSIDGGGLQPQHF. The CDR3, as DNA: TGTGCCAGTAGTATAGACGGTGGGGGGTTGCAGCCCCAGCATTTT.